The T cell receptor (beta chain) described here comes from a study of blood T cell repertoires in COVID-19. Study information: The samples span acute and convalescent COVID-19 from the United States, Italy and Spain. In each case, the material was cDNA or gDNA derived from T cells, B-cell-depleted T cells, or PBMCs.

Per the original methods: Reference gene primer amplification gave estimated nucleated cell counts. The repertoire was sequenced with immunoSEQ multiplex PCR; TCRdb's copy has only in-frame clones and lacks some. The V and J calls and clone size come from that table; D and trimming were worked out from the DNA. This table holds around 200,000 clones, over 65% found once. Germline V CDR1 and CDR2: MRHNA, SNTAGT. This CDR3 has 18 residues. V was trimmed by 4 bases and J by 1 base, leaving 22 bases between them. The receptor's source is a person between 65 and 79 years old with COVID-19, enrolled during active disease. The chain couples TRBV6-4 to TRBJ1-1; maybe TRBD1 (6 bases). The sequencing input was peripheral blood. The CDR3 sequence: CASSGGTNGQLKNTEAFF. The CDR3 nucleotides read TGTGCCAGCAGTGGGGGGACAAATGGACAGCTTAAGAACACTGAAGCTTTCTTT.